This is a list of T cell receptor beta chains from one sample in a study of metastatic and nonmetastatic thyroid tumors. TCRdb used MiXCR to call clones anew from the PCR reads. The data show 21,000 or so clones, with 22% seen just once and approximately 13% held by the top ten. Input material: tumor tissue. These receptors were collected from a female donor with papillary thyroid cancer or a benign thyroid nodule (not recorded which). Some clones in this sample may be carry-over from other donors' samples. CDR3s include the opening cysteine and the closing phenylalanine or tryptophan. Each record gives: J gene, clone size, D gene, V gene, CDR3 protein, CDR3 DNA. The D gene is left open where the match is weak. Only some rows state a clone size, as once, few, many or a class for expanded clones.

J gene: TRBJ1-4
clone size: many
D gene: TRBD1
V gene: TRBV5-4
CDR3 protein: CASSLDRGLNEKLFF
CDR3 DNA: TGTGCCAGCAGCTTGGACAGGGGGCTGAATGAAAAACTGTTTTTT

J gene: TRBJ2-1
clone size: .
D gene: .
V gene: TRBV20-1
CDR3 protein: CSAATSFDYNEQFF
CDR3 DNA: TGCAGTGCTGCAACTAGCTTCGACTACAATGAGCAGTTCTTC

J gene: TRBJ2-1
clone size: few
D gene: .
V gene: TRBV28
CDR3 protein: CASSHEGPSRYDEQFF
CDR3 DNA: TGTGCCAGCAGCCACGAAGGGCCCTCTCGGTACGATGAGCAGTTCTTC

J gene: TRBJ1-3
clone size: many
D gene: .
V gene: TRBV14
CDR3 protein: CASSQELGLAGNTIYF
CDR3 DNA: TGTGCCAGCAGCCAAGAATTGGGTCTTGCTGGAAACACCATATATTTT

J gene: TRBJ2-1
clone size: many
D gene: TRBD1
V gene: TRBV24-1
CDR3 protein: CATSDFRQGDYNEQFF
CDR3 DNA: TGTGCCACCAGTGATTTCAGACAGGGGGACTACAATGAGCAGTTCTTC

J gene: TRBJ2-1
clone size: many
D gene: TRBD2
V gene: TRBV20-1
CDR3 protein: CSARGGRGGREGEQFF
CDR3 DNA: TGCAGTGCTAGAGGCGGCCGTGGCGGGAGGGAGGGGGAGCAGTTCTTC

J gene: TRBJ2-3
clone size: many
D gene: .
V gene: TRBV9
CDR3 protein: CASSRWDADTQYF
CDR3 DNA: TGTGCCAGCAGCAGATGGGACGCAGATACGCAGTATTTT

J gene: TRBJ1-4
clone size: many
D gene: .
V gene: TRBV15
CDR3 protein: CATSRYRATNEKLFF
CDR3 DNA: TGTGCCACCAGCAGATACAGAGCAACTAATGAAAAACTGTTTTTT

J gene: TRBJ2-1
clone size: few
D gene: TRBD2
V gene: TRBV20-1
CDR3 protein: CSAWSGRSGFGEQFF
CDR3 DNA: TGCAGTGCTTGGAGCGGGAGGAGTGGATTCGGTGAGCAGTTCTTC

J gene: TRBJ2-5
clone size: medium-sized
D gene: TRBD1
V gene: TRBV3-1
CDR3 protein: CASSQDRQGGETQYF
CDR3 DNA: TGTGCCAGCAGCCAAGATAGACAGGGTGGAGAGACCCAGTACTTC

J gene: TRBJ1-5
clone size: many
D gene: .
V gene: TRBV20-1
CDR3 protein: CSASPQFSNQPQHF
CDR3 DNA: TGCAGTGCTAGTCCCCAGTTTAGCAATCAGCCCCAGCATTTT

J gene: TRBJ2-7
clone size: .
D gene: TRBD1
V gene: TRBV6-1
CDR3 protein: CASSDDRGAYEQYF
CDR3 DNA: TGTGCCAGCTCTGACGACAGGGGTGCCTACGAGCAGTACTTC

J gene: TRBJ2-1
clone size: few
D gene: TRBD2
V gene: TRBV11-2
CDR3 protein: CASSHSSGTGNEQFF
CDR3 DNA: TGTGCCAGCAGCCATTCTAGCGGGACGGGTAATGAGCAGTTCTTC

J gene: TRBJ2-5
clone size: .
D gene: .
V gene: TRBV6-5
CDR3 protein: CASSYSLDPETQYF
CDR3 DNA: TGTGCCAGCAGTTACTCGTTAGATCCGGAGACCCAGTACTTC

J gene: TRBJ2-7
clone size: many
D gene: .
V gene: TRBV20-1
CDR3 protein: CSARVENYEQYF
CDR3 DNA: TGCAGTGCTAGAGTGGAGAACTACGAGCAGTACTTC

J gene: TRBJ2-1
clone size: .
D gene: .
V gene: TRBV9
CDR3 protein: CASSVVPRNEQFF
CDR3 DNA: TGTGCCAGCAGCGTAGTACCCCGAAATGAGCAGTTCTTC

J gene: TRBJ1-5
clone size: many
D gene: .
V gene: TRBV29-1
CDR3 protein: CSVAGSNQPQHF
CDR3 DNA: TGCAGCGTTGCGGGTAGCAATCAGCCCCAGCATTTT

J gene: TRBJ1-1
clone size: many
D gene: .
V gene: TRBV5-1
CDR3 protein: CASTRGGGVGTEAFF
CDR3 DNA: TGCGCCAGCACCCGCGGGGGGGGGGTCGGCACTGAAGCTTTCTTT

J gene: TRBJ1-5
clone size: .
D gene: TRBD1
V gene: TRBV20-1
CDR3 protein: CSAARDRGRNQPQHF
CDR3 DNA: TGCAGTGCTGCCCGGGACAGGGGTCGGAATCAGCCCCAGCATTTT

J gene: TRBJ2-7
clone size: few
D gene: .
V gene: TRBV28
CDR3 protein: CASRVPIYEQYF
CDR3 DNA: TGTGCCAGCAGGGTGCCCATCTACGAGCAGTACTTC

J gene: TRBJ2-7
clone size: .
D gene: .
V gene: TRBV20-1
CDR3 protein: CSAPSTGYEQYF
CDR3 DNA: TGCAGTGCTCCCTCCACCGGCTACGAGCAGTACTTC

J gene: TRBJ2-7
clone size: few
D gene: TRBD1
V gene: TRBV6-9
CDR3 protein: CASSYPGQGAYEQYF
CDR3 DNA: TGTGCCAGCAGTTATCCGGGACAGGGGGCCTACGAGCAGTACTTC

J gene: TRBJ1-1
clone size: many
D gene: TRBD1
V gene: TRBV28
CDR3 protein: CASSSGQVNTEAFF
CDR3 DNA: TGTGCCAGCAGTTCGGGACAGGTGAACACTGAAGCTTTCTTT

J gene: TRBJ2-5
clone size: many
D gene: .
V gene: TRBV5-1
CDR3 protein: CASSLGAVWTQYF
CDR3 DNA: TGCGCCAGCAGTTTGGGGGCCGTTTGGACCCAGTACTTC

J gene: TRBJ2-7
clone size: .
D gene: TRBD1
V gene: TRBV5-1
CDR3 protein: CASSVTGGNYEQYF
CDR3 DNA: TGCGCCAGCAGCGTGACAGGGGGCAACTACGAGCAGTACTTC

J gene: TRBJ2-5
clone size: .
D gene: .
V gene: TRBV7-3
CDR3 protein: CASSLSGHGAETQYF
CDR3 DNA: TGTGCCAGCAGCTTAAGTGGTCATGGGGCAGAGACCCAGTACTTC

J gene: TRBJ2-1
clone size: many
D gene: TRBD2
V gene: TRBV29-1
CDR3 protein: CSVAGTSGKHEQFF
CDR3 DNA: TGCAGCGTTGCCGGGACTAGCGGGAAGCATGAGCAGTTCTTC

J gene: TRBJ2-5
clone size: many
D gene: TRBD1
V gene: TRBV12-5
CDR3 protein: CASGSGQGRETQYF
CDR3 DNA: TGTGCTAGTGGTTCGGGACAGGGGAGGGAGACCCAGTACTTC

J gene: TRBJ2-5
clone size: medium-sized
D gene: .
V gene: TRBV7-2
CDR3 protein: CASSLASPLGALWETQYF
CDR3 DNA: TGTGCCAGCAGCTTAGCCTCCCCCCTAGGAGCTTTGTGGGAGACCCAGTACTTC

J gene: TRBJ1-2
clone size: few
D gene: .
V gene: TRBV5-1
CDR3 protein: CASSPLVGGNGYTF
CDR3 DNA: TGCGCCAGCAGCCCCTTGGTAGGGGGGAATGGCTACACCTTC

J gene: TRBJ2-2
clone size: many
D gene: .
V gene: TRBV27
CDR3 protein: CASSLRAERTGELFF
CDR3 DNA: TGTGCCAGCAGTTTAAGGGCAGAACGCACCGGGGAGCTGTTTTTT

J gene: TRBJ1-5
clone size: .
D gene: .
V gene: TRBV20-1
CDR3 protein: CSAWTVNQPQHF
CDR3 DNA: TGCAGTGCCTGGACAGTCAATCAGCCCCAGCATTTT

J gene: TRBJ1-1
clone size: many
D gene: .
V gene: TRBV4-3
CDR3 protein: CASSQDFGKGTADTEAFF
CDR3 DNA: TGCGCCAGCAGCCAAGATTTTGGTAAAGGGACGGCGGACACTGAAGCTTTCTTT

J gene: TRBJ1-1
clone size: few
D gene: TRBD1
V gene: TRBV6-1
CDR3 protein: CASSGLGQGGKAFF
CDR3 DNA: TGTGCCAGCAGTGGACTAGGACAGGGCGGTAAAGCTTTCTTT

J gene: TRBJ1-5
clone size: few
D gene: .
V gene: TRBV10-3
CDR3 protein: CATAGGGKHNQPQHF
CDR3 DNA: TGTGCCACAGCAGGAGGGGGAAAGCACAATCAGCCCCAGCATTTT

J gene: TRBJ2-3
clone size: few
D gene: TRBD2
V gene: TRBV6-1
CDR3 protein: CASSTAGTSGTDTQYF
CDR3 DNA: TGTGCCAGCAGTACGGCCGGGACTAGCGGGACAGATACGCAGTATTTT

J gene: TRBJ2-7
clone size: .
D gene: .
V gene: TRBV11-2
CDR3 protein: CASSLDRGYSYEQYF
CDR3 DNA: TGTGCCAGCAGCTTAGATCGGGGGTATTCCTACGAGCAGTACTTC

J gene: TRBJ2-3
clone size: many
D gene: TRBD2
V gene: TRBV6-1
CDR3 protein: CASSDIGLAADTQYF
CDR3 DNA: TGTGCCAGCAGTGATATTGGACTAGCAGCGGATACGCAGTATTTT

J gene: TRBJ2-3
clone size: many
D gene: TRBD2
V gene: TRBV6-2/TRBV6-3
CDR3 protein: CASSTRLAGTTDTQYF
CDR3 DNA: TGTGCCAGCAGTACCCGACTAGCGGGGACTACAGATACGCAGTATTTT

J gene: TRBJ2-1
clone size: many
D gene: .
V gene: TRBV10-1
CDR3 protein: CASSELGNEQFF
CDR3 DNA: TGCGCCAGCAGTGAACTGGGCAATGAGCAGTTCTTC

J gene: TRBJ2-7
clone size: .
D gene: TRBD2
V gene: TRBV5-1
CDR3 protein: CASSLDGGSSYEQYF
CDR3 DNA: TGCGCCAGCAGCTTAGACGGCGGGAGCTCATACGAGCAGTACTTC

J gene: TRBJ2-5
clone size: .
D gene: TRBD1
V gene: TRBV7-3
CDR3 protein: CVSSLSVQGAETQYF
CDR3 DNA: TGTGTCAGCAGCTTAAGTGTGCAGGGGGCAGAGACCCAGTACTTC

J gene: TRBJ2-7
clone size: .
D gene: TRBD1
V gene: TRBV6-2/TRBV6-3
CDR3 protein: CASSYWDRVYEQYF
CDR3 DNA: TGTGCCAGCAGTTATTGGGACAGAGTGTATGAGCAGTACTTC

J gene: TRBJ1-1
clone size: many
D gene: TRBD1
V gene: TRBV6-2/TRBV6-3
CDR3 protein: CASSYSGSTQGDTEAFF
CDR3 DNA: TGTGCCAGCAGTTACAGCGGTTCGACGCAGGGGGACACTGAAGCTTTCTTT

J gene: TRBJ2-2
clone size: many
D gene: .
V gene: TRBV24-1
CDR3 protein: CATSDSRFTSNTGELFF
CDR3 DNA: TGTGCCACCAGTGATTCCCGGTTCACCTCAAACACCGGGGAGCTGTTTTTT

J gene: TRBJ2-7
clone size: many
D gene: TRBD2
V gene: TRBV5-4
CDR3 protein: CASSFSGRDYEQYF
CDR3 DNA: TGTGCCAGCAGCTTCAGCGGGAGGGACTACGAGCAGTACTTC

J gene: TRBJ1-2
clone size: .
D gene: .
V gene: TRBV7-8
CDR3 protein: CASSLVDYGYTF
CDR3 DNA: TGTGCCAGCAGCTTAGTCGACTATGGCTACACCTTC

J gene: TRBJ1-4
clone size: once
D gene: .
V gene: TRBV11-2
CDR3 protein: CASSIRQTTNEKLFF
CDR3 DNA: TGTGCCAGCAGCATACGACAAACAACTAATGAAAAACTGTTTTTT

J gene: TRBJ1-2
clone size: .
D gene: .
V gene: TRBV20-1
CDR3 protein: CSATTTQGPAANGYTF
CDR3 DNA: TGCAGTGCTACTACAACACAGGGACCCGCGGCCAATGGCTACACCTTC

J gene: TRBJ1-3
clone size: medium-sized
D gene: .
V gene: TRBV27
CDR3 protein: CASSPRGVGRGGNTIYF
CDR3 DNA: TGTGCCAGCAGTCCCCGAGGGGTTGGGCGAGGGGGAAACACCATATATTTT

J gene: TRBJ1-3
clone size: .
D gene: TRBD1
V gene: TRBV6-2/TRBV6-3
CDR3 protein: CASSYLRFDRGKISGNTIYF
CDR3 DNA: TGTGCCAGCAGTTACCTCAGGTTCGACAGGGGAAAGATATCTGGAAACACCATATATTTT

J gene: TRBJ2-1
clone size: .
D gene: TRBD1
V gene: TRBV19
CDR3 protein: CASSRTGGSYNEQFF
CDR3 DNA: TGTGCCAGTAGTAGGACAGGGGGTAGTTACAATGAGCAGTTCTTC

J gene: TRBJ1-2
clone size: .
D gene: .
V gene: TRBV28
CDR3 protein: CASSLRTSNYGYTF
CDR3 DNA: TGTGCCAGCAGTCTCCGGACGTCTAACTATGGCTACACCTTC

J gene: TRBJ1-2
clone size: few
D gene: .
V gene: TRBV6-5
CDR3 protein: CASSYVRGYGYTF
CDR3 DNA: TGTGCCAGCAGTTACGTCAGGGGCTATGGCTACACCTTC

J gene: TRBJ1-5
clone size: many
D gene: .
V gene: TRBV7-9
CDR3 protein: CASSLVVNQPQHF
CDR3 DNA: TGTGCCAGCAGCTTAGTCGTCAATCAGCCCCAGCATTTT

J gene: TRBJ2-2
clone size: many
D gene: .
V gene: TRBV5-7
CDR3 protein: CASSLQESRTGELFF
CDR3 DNA: TGTGCCAGCAGCTTACAGGAGTCGCGTACCGGGGAGCTGTTTTTT

J gene: TRBJ2-1
clone size: .
D gene: .
V gene: TRBV11-2
CDR3 protein: CASSPPLVGFGPGEQFF
CDR3 DNA: TGTGCCAGCAGCCCCCCGCTTGTGGGATTTGGACCTGGTGAGCAGTTCTTC

J gene: TRBJ1-1
clone size: few
D gene: .
V gene: TRBV6-1
CDR3 protein: CASSGRGGETEAFF
CDR3 DNA: TGTGCCAGCAGTGGGAGAGGAGGGGAAACTGAAGCTTTCTTT

J gene: TRBJ2-1
clone size: few
D gene: .
V gene: TRBV2
CDR3 protein: CAITLERWKFGEQFF
CDR3 DNA: TGTGCCATTACCTTGGAGAGATGGAAATTTGGTGAGCAGTTCTTC